This T cell receptor (beta chain) appears in the sequencing data of a study of T cells in tuberculosis. After thawing and overnight rest, PBMC were stained with GMM-loaded CD1B tetramer, viability dye and anti-CD3 for sorting. The CD1B tetramers carried C32 glucose monomycolate purified from Rhodococcus equi. Before cryopreservation, the sorted PBMC lost their CD14-expressing monocytes. From each donor, roughly 100,000 tetramer-negative cells were sorted. Sequencing of TCR-alpha and TCR-beta chains was unpaired. Produced via immunoSEQ multiplex PCR; TCRdb's table is partial and in-frame only. The repertoire holds tens of thousands of clones, approximately 91% seen once, with 1.5% to 2% in the top ten. The sample taken for sequencing was CD1b-GMM tetramer-negative cells sorted from PBMCs. This TCR came from an adult woman with latent tuberculosis.

The CDR3 region is CASKPGLNQPQHF. The DNA of the CDR3 is TGTGCCAGTAAGCCAGGCCTCAATCAGCCCCAGCATTTT. V gene TRBV19 combines with J gene TRBJ1-5; D remains ambiguous. With 7 bases removed from V and 3 bases from J, the gap between germline ends came to 10 bases. The germline CDR1 and CDR2 sequences are LNHDA and SQIVND (reference sequence). The CDR3 has 13 amino acids.